The present T cell receptor beta chain was sequenced within a study of blood T cells in healthy people across ages. Whole-study findings and limits: Comparison with aged donors showed that long-lived donors had more naive CD4+ cells and higher diversity. Naive T cell percentage showed a strong correlation with TCR beta diversity. Expanded clonotype changes were possibly confounded by unknown donor CMV status.

A remark on this clonotype: As yet, its antigen is unknown.

Germline V gives CDR1 SGHVS, CDR2 FQNEAQ. Trimming pared 6 bases from V and 1 base from J, leaving 19 bases between. This CDR3 is built from 17 residues. A second PCR, run for about 6 to 11 cycles, used a sample-barcoded 5' primer plus a J-beta primer mix. Each CDR3 protein gets one entry after TCRdb re-called the 5' RACE reads with MiXCR. Of fewer than 800,000 distinct CDR3 sequences listed, roughly 32% are singletons. The source material was blood. This sequence was found in a woman older than 75 in good health. The V gene is TRBV7-8, the J gene TRBJ1-3; D unclear. The chain's CDR3 is CASSYRPRVKSGNTIYF. DNA for the CDR3: TGTGCCAGCAGTTACAGACCGCGAGTCAAGTCTGGAAACACCATATATTTT.